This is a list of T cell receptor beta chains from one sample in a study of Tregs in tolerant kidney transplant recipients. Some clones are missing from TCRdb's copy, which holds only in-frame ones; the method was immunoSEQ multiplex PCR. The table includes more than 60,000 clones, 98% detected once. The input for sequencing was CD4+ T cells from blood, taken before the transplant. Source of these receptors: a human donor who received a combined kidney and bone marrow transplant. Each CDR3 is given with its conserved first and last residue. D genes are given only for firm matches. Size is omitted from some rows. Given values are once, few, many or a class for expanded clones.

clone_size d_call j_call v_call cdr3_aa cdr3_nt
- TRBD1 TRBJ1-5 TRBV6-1 CASRDRDRVNQPQHF TGTGCCAGCAGGGACCGGGACAGGGTTAATCAGCCCCAGCATTTT
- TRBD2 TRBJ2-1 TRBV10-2 CASSVALADYNEQFF TGCGCCAGCAGTGTTGCCCTAGCGGACTACAATGAGCAGTTCTTC
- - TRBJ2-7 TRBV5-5 CASSLGQGIYEQYF TGTGCCAGCAGCTTGGGTCAGGGGATCTACGAGCAGTACTTC
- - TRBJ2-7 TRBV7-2 CASSLARSLQFSYEQYF TGTGCCAGCAGCTTAGCGCGCTCTTTACAGTTCTCCTACGAGCAGTACTTC
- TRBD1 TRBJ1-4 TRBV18 CASSPPTGTGNEKLFF TGTGCCAGCTCACCACCCACCGGGACAGGGAATGAAAAACTGTTTTTT
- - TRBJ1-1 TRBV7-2 CASSLNSHGEAFF TGTGCCAGCAGCTTAAACAGCCATGGGGAAGCTTTCTTT
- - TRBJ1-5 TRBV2 CASSWDYSNQPQHF TGTGCCAGCTCCTGGGACTATAGCAATCAGCCCCAGCATTTT
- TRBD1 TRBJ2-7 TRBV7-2 CASSLAPTGQVGPTYEQYF TGTGCCAGCAGCTTAGCCCCTACAGGACAGGTGGGACCCACCTACGAGCAGTACTTC
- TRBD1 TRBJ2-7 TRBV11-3 CASSFEQGAYEQYF TGTGCCAGCAGCTTTGAACAGGGGGCCTACGAGCAGTACTTC
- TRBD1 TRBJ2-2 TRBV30 CAWDRQGAGELFF TGTGCCTGGGACAGACAGGGAGCCGGGGAGCTGTTTTTT
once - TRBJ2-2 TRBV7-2 CASSLVTGNAGELFF TGTGCCAGCAGCTTAGTTACGGGGAACGCCGGGGAGCTGTTTTTT
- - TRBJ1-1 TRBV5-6 CASSPTRTVNTEAFF TGTGCCAGCAGCCCCACCCGAACGGTGAACACTGAAGCTTTCTTT
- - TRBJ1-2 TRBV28 CASSFFLYGYTF TGTGCCAGCAGTTTTTTCCTCTATGGCTACACCTTC
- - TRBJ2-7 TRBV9 CASSVLQGAEQYF TGTGCCAGCAGCGTTTTACAGGGAGCCGAGCAGTACTTC
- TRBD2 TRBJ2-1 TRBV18 CASSPPGLAGHNEQFF TGTGCCAGCTCACCACCCGGACTAGCAGGACACAATGAGCAGTTCTTC
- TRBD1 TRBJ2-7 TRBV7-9 CASSSRQGAYEQYF TGTGCCAGCAGCTCCAGACAGGGGGCTTACGAGCAGTACTTC
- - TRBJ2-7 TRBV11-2 CASSLDRSGHEQYF TGTGCCAGCAGCTTAGACCGTAGCGGCCACGAGCAGTACTTC
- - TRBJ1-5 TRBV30 CAWSVPGQPQHF TGTGCCTGGAGTGTACCAGGTCAGCCCCAGCATTTT
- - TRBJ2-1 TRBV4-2 CASSQEFAGWYEQFF TGTGCCAGCAGCCAAGAATTCGCGGGATGGTATGAGCAGTTCTTC
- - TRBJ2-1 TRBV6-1 CASSEAGQNNEQFF TGTGCCAGCAGTGAAGCGGGGCAGAACAATGAGCAGTTCTTC
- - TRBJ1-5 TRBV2 CASKGGNQPQHF TGTGCCAGCAAGGGGGGGAATCAGCCCCAGCATTTT
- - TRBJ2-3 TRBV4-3 CASSQESGVTDTQYF TGCGCCAGCAGCCAAGAGTCGGGGGTAACAGATACGCAGTATTTT
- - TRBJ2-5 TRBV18 CASSPPTEETQYF TGTGCCAGCTCACCACCTACAGAAGAGACCCAGTACTTC
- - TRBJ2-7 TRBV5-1 CASSFSVNYYEQYF TGCGCCAGCAGCTTTAGTGTCAATTACTACGAGCAGTACTTC
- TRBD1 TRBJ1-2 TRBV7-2 CASSFSGQGARGYTF TGTGCCAGCAGCTTTTCAGGACAGGGGGCGCGCGGCTACACCTTC
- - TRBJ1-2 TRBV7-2 CASSLDMDYGYTF TGTGCCAGCAGCTTAGACATGGACTATGGCTACACCTTC
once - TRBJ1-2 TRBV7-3 CASSSGATDYGYTF TGTGCCAGCAGCTCAGGGGCGACAGACTATGGCTACACCTTC
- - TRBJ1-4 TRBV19 CASSLQGGNEKLFF TGTGCCAGTAGTTTACAGGGCGGTAATGAAAAACTGTTTTTT
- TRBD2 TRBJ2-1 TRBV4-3 CASSQDLAGLSYNEQFF TGCGCCAGCAGCCAAGATCTAGCGGGGTTGTCCTACAATGAGCAGTTCTTC
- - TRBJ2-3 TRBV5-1 CASSLAVGGSWTDTQYF TGCGCCAGCAGCTTGGCCGTGGGGGGAAGTTGGACAGATACGCAGTATTTT
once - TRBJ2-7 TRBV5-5 CASSYGTPSYEQYF TGTGCCAGCAGCTACGGGACACCCTCCTACGAGCAGTACTTC
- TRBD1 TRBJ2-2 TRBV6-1 CASNEGASFGELFF TGTGCCAGCAACGAGGGGGCGAGCTTCGGGGAGCTGTTTTTT
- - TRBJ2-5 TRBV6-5 CASSYAGRGLETQYF TGTGCCAGCAGTTACGCCGGCAGGGGCCTAGAGACCCAGTACTTC
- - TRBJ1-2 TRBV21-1 CASSKSARGSDYGYTF TGTGCCAGCAGCAAATCAGCCCGGGGGAGCGACTATGGCTACACCTTC
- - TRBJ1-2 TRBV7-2 CASSLSTGNHINGYTF TGTGCCAGCAGCCTTAGCACAGGCAACCACATAAACGGCTACACCTTC
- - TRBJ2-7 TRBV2 CASSLDTSLRYF TGTGCCAGCAGTTTAGATACCTCGTTACGGTACTTC
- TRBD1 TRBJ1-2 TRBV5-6 CASSLGGQGRYGYTF TGTGCCAGCAGCTTGGGGGGACAGGGAAGGTACGGCTACACCTTC
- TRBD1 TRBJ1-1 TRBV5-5 CASSLRDRGYDLMAEAFF TGTGCCAGCAGCTTGAGGGACAGGGGATATGATCTTATGGCTGAAGCTTTCTTT
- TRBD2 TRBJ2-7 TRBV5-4 CASSSSGTRMYEQYF TGTGCCAGCAGCTCATCCGGGACTAGGATGTACGAGCAGTACTTC